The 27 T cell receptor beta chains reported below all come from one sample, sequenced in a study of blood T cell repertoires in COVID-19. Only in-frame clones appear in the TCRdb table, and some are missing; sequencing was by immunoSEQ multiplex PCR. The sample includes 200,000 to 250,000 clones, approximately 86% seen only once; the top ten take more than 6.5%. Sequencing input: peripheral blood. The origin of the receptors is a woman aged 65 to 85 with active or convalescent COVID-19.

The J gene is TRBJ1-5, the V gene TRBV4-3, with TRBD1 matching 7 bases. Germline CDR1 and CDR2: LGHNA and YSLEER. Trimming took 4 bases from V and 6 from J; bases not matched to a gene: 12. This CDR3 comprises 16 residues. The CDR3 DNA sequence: TGCGCCAGCAGCCCCTCGACAGGGACTAGTCCTCAGCCCCAGCATTTT. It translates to CASSPSTGTSPQPQHF.

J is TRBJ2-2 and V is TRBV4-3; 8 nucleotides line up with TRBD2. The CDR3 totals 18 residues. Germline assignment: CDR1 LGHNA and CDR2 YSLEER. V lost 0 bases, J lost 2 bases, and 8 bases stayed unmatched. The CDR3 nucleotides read TGCGCCAGCAGCCAAGATCTGCCGGGAGGGGGAAACACCGGGGAGCTGTTTTTT. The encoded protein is CASSQDLPGGGNTGELFF.

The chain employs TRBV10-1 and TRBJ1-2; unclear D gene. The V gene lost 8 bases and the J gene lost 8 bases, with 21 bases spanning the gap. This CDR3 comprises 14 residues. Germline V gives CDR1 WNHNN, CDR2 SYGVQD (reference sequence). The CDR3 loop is CASSPSQGLGGYTF. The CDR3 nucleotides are TGCGCCAGCTCCCCGTCCCAAGGACTTGGCGGCTACACCTTC.

As DNA, the CDR3 is TGTGCCAGCAGTTACTCGCGGGGGGCGCGGGGGGAGCTGTTTTTT. Translated, it gives CASSYSRGARGELFF. The rearrangement links TRBV6-2 or TRBV6-3 to TRBJ2-2; the match to TRBD2 covers 8 bases. V gave up 0 bases and J gave up 8 bases; unmatched junction bases: 5. This CDR3 is built from 15 residues. The V gene's germline CDR1 is MNHEY and CDR2 SVGEGT.

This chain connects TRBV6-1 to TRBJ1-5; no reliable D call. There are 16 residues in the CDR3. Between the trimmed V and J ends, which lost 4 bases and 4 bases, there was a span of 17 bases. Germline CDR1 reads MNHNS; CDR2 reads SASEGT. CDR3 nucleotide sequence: TGTGCCAGCAGTGGGGCCTCAGGTGATCCGAATCAGCCCCAGCATTTT. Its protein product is CASSGASGDPNQPQHF.

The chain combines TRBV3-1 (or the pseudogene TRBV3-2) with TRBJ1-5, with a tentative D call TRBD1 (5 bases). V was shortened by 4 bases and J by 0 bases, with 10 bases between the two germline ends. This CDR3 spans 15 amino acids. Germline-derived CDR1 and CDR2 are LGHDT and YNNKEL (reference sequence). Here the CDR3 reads CASSPTAYSNQPQHF. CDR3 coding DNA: TGTGCCAGCAGCCCGACAGCTTATAGCAATCAGCCCCAGCATTTT.

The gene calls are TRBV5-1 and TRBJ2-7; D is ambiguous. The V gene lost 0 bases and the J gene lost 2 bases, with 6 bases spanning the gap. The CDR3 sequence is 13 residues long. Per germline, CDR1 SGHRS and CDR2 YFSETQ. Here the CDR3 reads CASSLGLPYEQYF. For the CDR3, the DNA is TGCGCCAGCAGCTTGGGACTGCCCTACGAGCAGTACTTC.

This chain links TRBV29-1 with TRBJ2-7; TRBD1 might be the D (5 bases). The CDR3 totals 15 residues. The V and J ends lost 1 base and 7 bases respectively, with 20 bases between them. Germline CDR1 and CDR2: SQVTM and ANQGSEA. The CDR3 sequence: CSVEAPASGPGEQYF. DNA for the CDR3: TGCAGCGTTGAAGCCCCTGCCTCCGGGCCAGGGGAGCAGTACTTC.

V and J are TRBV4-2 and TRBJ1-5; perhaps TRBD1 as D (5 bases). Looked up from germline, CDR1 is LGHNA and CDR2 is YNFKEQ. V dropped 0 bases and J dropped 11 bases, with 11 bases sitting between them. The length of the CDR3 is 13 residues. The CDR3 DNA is TGTGCCAGCAGCCAAGATCCCCCAGGGACCCAGCATTTT. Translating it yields CASSQDPPGTQHF.

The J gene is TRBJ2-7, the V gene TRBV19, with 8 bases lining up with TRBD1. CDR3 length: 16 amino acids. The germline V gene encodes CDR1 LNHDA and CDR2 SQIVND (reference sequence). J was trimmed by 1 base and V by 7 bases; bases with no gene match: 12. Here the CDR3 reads CASMASAGTGSYEQYF. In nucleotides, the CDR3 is TGTGCCAGTATGGCTTCGGCGGGGACAGGTTCCTACGAGCAGTACTTC.

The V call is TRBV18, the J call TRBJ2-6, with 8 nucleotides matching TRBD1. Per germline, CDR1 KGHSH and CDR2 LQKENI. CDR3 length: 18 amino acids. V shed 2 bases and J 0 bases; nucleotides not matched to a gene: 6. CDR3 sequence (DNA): TGTGCCAGCTCACCAGTCAGGGGGCGTAACTCTGGGGCCAACGTCCTGACTTTC. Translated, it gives CASSPVRGRNSGANVLTF.

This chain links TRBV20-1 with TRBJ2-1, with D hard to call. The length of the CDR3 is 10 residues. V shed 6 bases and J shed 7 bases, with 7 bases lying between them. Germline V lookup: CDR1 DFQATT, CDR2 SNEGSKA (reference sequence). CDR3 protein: CSAMRNEQFF. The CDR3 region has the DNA TGCAGTGCAATGAGGAATGAGCAGTTCTTC.

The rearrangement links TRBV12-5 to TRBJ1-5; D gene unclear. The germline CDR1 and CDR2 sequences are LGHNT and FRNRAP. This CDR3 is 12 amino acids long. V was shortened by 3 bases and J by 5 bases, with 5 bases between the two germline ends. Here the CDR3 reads CASGFSDQPQHF. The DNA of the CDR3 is TGTGCTAGTGGTTTCTCAGATCAGCCCCAGCATTTT.

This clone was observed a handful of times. CDR3: CASRLDGANSPLHF. The CDR3 DNA follows: TGTGCCAGCAGGCTAGACGGAGCTAATTCACCCCTCCACTTT. The chain recombines TRBV6-5 with TRBJ1-6; D gene unclear. The CDR3 has 14 residues. Looked up from germline, CDR1 is MNHEY and CDR2 is SVGAGI. Trimming left V 6 bases short and J 6 bases short, with 12 bases between.

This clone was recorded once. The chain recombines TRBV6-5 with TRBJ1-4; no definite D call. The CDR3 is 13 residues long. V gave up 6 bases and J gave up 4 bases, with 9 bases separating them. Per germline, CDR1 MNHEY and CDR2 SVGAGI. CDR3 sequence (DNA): TGTGCCAGCAGGGACGGAGGTAATGAAAAACTGTTTTTT. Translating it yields CASRDGGNEKLFF.

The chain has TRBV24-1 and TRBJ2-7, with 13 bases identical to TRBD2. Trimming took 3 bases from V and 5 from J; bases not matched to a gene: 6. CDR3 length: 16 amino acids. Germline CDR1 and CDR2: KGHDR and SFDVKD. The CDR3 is CATSDPGTSGVHEQYF. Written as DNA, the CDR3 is TGTGCCACCAGTGATCCCGGGACTAGCGGGGTCCACGAGCAGTACTTC.

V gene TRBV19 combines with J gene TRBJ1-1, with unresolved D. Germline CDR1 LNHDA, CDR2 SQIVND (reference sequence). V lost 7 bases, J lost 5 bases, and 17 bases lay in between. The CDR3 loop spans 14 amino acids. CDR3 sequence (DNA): TGTGCCAGTACCCCGGAGGACCGGAGGACTGAAGCTTTCTTT. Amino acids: CASTPEDRRTEAFF.

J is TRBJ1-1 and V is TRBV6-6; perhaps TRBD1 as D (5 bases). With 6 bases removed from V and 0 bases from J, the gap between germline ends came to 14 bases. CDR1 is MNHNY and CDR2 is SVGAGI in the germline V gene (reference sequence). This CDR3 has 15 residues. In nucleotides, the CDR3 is TGTGCCAGCAGCCCCCCAGGGCTCTTGAACACTGAAGCTTTCTTT. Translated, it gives CASSPPGLLNTEAFF.

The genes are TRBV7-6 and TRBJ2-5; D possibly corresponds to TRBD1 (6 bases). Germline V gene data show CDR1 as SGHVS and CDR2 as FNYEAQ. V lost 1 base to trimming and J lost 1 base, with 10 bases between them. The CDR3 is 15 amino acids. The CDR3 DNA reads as TGTGCCAGCAGCTTAGGGGGGCAGGGCCAAGAGACCCAGTACTTC. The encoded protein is CASSLGGQGQETQYF. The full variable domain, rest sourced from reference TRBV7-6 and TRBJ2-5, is GAGVSQSPRYKVTKRGQDVALRCDPISGHVSLYWYRQALGQGPEFLTYFNYEAQQDKSGLPNDRFSAERPEGSISTLTIQRTEQRDSAMYRCASSLGGQGQETQYFGPGTRLLVL.

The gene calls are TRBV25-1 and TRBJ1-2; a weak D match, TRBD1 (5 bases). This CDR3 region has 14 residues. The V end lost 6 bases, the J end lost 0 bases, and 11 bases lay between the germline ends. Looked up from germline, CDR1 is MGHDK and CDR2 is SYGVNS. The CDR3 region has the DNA TGTGCCAGCAGGGGCGCAGGGCCTAACTATGGCTACACCTTC. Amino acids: CASRGAGPNYGYTF.

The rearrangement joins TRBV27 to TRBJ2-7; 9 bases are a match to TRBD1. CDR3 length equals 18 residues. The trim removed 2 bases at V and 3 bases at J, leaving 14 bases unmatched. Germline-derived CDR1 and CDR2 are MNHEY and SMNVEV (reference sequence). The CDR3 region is CASSLRGGQGGTYYEQYF. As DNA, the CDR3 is TGTGCCAGCAGTTTAAGGGGGGGACAGGGAGGGACCTACTACGAGCAGTACTTC.

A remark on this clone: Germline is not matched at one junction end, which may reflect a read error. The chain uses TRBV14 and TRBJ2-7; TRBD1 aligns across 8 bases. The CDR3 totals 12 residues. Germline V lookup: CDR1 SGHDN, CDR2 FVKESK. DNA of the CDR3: TGTGCCAGCAGCCAGGGACAGGCTGTAGAGTGGTTC. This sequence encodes CASSQGQAVEWF. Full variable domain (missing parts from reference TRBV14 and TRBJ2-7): EAGVTQFPSHSVIEKGQTVTLRCDPISGHDNLYWYRRVMGKEIKFLLHFVKESKQDESGMPNNRFLAERTGGTYSTLKVQPAELEDSGVYFCASSQGQAVEWFGPGTRLTVT.

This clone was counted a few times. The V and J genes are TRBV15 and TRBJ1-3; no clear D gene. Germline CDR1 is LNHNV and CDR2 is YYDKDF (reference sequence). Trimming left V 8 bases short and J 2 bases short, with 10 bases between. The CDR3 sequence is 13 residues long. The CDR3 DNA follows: TGTGCCACCGGAGGCGGTGCTGGAAACACCATATATTTT. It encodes CATGGGAGNTIYF.

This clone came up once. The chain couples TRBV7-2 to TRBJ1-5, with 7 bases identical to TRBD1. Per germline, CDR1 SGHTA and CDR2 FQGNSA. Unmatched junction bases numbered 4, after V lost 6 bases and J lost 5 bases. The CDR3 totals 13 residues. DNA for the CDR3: TGTGCCAGCAGTTATACAGGGGATCAGCCCCAGCATTTT. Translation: CASSYTGDQPQHF.

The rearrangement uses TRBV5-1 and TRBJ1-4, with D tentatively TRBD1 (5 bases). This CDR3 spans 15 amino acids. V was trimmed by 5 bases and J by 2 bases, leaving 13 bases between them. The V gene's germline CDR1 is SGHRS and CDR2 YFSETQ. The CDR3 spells CASSFAGGTNEKLFF. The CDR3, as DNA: TGCGCCAGCAGTTTTGCGGGGGGGACTAATGAAAAACTGTTTTTT.

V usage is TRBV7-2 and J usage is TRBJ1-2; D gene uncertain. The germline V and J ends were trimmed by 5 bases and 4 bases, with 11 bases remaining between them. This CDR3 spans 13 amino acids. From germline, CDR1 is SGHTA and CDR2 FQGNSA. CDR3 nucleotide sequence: TGTGCCAGCAGCCCAGACACAACCTATGGCTACACCTTC. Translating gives CASSPDTTYGYTF. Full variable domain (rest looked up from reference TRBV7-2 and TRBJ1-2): GAGVSQSPSNKVTEKGKDVELRCDPISGHTALYWYRQSLGQGLEFLIYFQGNSAPDKSGLPSDRFSAERTGGSVSTLTIQRTQQEDSAVYLCASSPDTTYGYTFGSGTRLTVV.

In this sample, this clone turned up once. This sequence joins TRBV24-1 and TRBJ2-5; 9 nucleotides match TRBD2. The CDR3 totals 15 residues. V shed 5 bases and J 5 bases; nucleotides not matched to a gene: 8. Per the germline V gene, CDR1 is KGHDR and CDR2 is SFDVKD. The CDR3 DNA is TGTGCCACCAGTGTGGGCGGGGGGGCCGTCGAGACCCAGTACTTC. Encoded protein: CATSVGGGAVETQYF.